The source of this TCR beta chain is a study of cytomegalovirus exposure and HLA in healthy donors. Study conclusions and caveats: Rarity held for most TCR sequences, but there were some public TCRs that occurred in many donors. A later analysis linked more than 15,000 TCR beta sequences to HLA alleles at 0.05 false discovery rate. The classifier, whose performance was assessed in both the original and validation cohorts, reportedly diagnosed cytomegalovirus status with high specificity and sensitivity. For TCR beta chains, V- and J-gene trimming was later linked to a missense DCLRE1C variant.

On this clone itself: The antigen is unknown.

The PCR made use of 60 Vbeta and 13 Jbeta primers. Clones were sequenced by immunoSEQ multiplex PCR, and TCRdb holds only the in-frame ones, with some missing. The table shows over 80,000 clones, with approximately 73% occurring only once. CDR1 is MNHEY and CDR2 is SMNVEV in the germline V gene (reference sequence). This CDR3 has 15 residues. Trimming cost V 7 bases and J 2 bases; bases outside gene matches: 8. The genes are TRBV27 and TRBJ2-7; 10 nucleotides agree with TRBD1. The source of this sequence is a man in his forties or fifties in good health and CMV-seronegative. Sequenced sample: PBMCs. The CDR3 reads CASNQLGQGAYEQYF. CDR3 DNA sequence: TGTGCCAGCAACCAACTCGGACAGGGGGCCTACGAGCAGTACTTC.